This is a list of T cell receptor beta chains from one sample in a study of shared clonotypes between healthy human individuals. Clones were read by immunoSEQ multiplex PCR, and TCRdb kept only the in-frame ones, dropping some. This table has about 2,100,000 clones, under 95% appearing once. The specimen sequenced was naive CD8+ T cells from PBMCs. These receptors all stem from a man aged 18 to 30 in good health. Some clones in this sample may be carry-over from other donors' samples. CDR3s include the opening cysteine and the closing phenylalanine or tryptophan. A D gene is named only where the DNA matches it firmly. Not every row has a clone size; where given, it reads once, few, many or a size class.

TRBJ1-4,.,TRBD1,TRBV13,CASSIQGVGEKLFF,TGTGCCAGCAGCATACAGGGGGTGGGTGAAAAACTGTTTTTT
TRBJ2-7,.,TRBD1,TRBV27,CASSFTGAYEQYF,TGTGCCAGCAGTTTCACAGGGGCCTACGAGCAGTACTTC
TRBJ2-7,.,TRBD2,TRBV10-2,CASSEPVPSGWEQYF,TGCGCCAGCAGTGAGCCGGTCCCTAGCGGGTGGGAGCAGTACTTC
TRBJ1-2,few,.,TRBV9,CASSVGSYGYTF,TGTGCCAGCAGCGTAGGGTCTTATGGCTACACCTTC
TRBJ2-2,.,.,TRBV9,CASSNLLGVTGELFF,TGTGCCAGCAGCAACCTCTTGGGGGTCACCGGGGAGCTGTTTTTT
TRBJ2-7,.,.,TRBV4-2,CASSPSVAPNEQYF,TGTGCCAGCAGCCCCAGCGTAGCTCCCAACGAGCAGTACTTC
TRBJ2-2,.,.,TRBV11-3,CASSPRGTGELFF,TGTGCCAGCAGCCCGCGGGGAACCGGGGAGCTGTTTTTT
TRBJ2-1,.,TRBD2,TRBV28,CASSPPTSGSYNEQFF,TGTGCCAGCAGCCCCCCGACTAGCGGCTCCTACAATGAGCAGTTCTTC
TRBJ2-7,.,TRBD2,TRBV5-1,CASSSLAGEREQYF,TGCGCCAGCAGCTCGCTAGCGGGAGAACGCGAGCAGTACTTC
TRBJ2-1,.,TRBD2,TRBV10-2,CASGSYEQFF,TGCGCGAGCGGGAGTTATGAGCAGTTCTTC
TRBJ2-7,.,.,TRBV6-1,CASSEVPSVDEQYF,TGTGCCAGCAGTGAAGTTCCGTCAGTCGACGAGCAGTACTTC
TRBJ1-5,.,.,TRBV28,CASSPINQPQHF,TGTGCCAGCAGTCCGATCAATCAGCCCCAGCATTTT
TRBJ2-2,.,.,TRBV7-3,CASSQPGEEPDNTGELFF,TGTGCCAGCAGCCAACCGGGGGAGGAGCCAGATAACACCGGGGAGCTGTTTTTT
TRBJ1-1,once,.,TRBV4-2,CASGRVTEAFF,TGTGCCAGCGGCCGGGTCACTGAAGCTTTCTTT
TRBJ2-7,.,.,TRBV6-4,CASSPTRRRPYEQYF,TGTGCCAGCAGCCCGACCCGGCGGCGCCCCTACGAGCAGTACTTC
TRBJ2-3,.,.,TRBV4-1,CASSQDRESTDTQYF,TGCGCCAGCAGCCAAGATCGGGAATCCACAGATACGCAGTATTTT
TRBJ2-7,.,TRBD2,TRBV19,CASSPHTGTSGREQYF,TGTGCCAGTAGTCCGCATACCGGGACTAGCGGGAGGGAGCAGTACTTC
TRBJ2-3,.,.,TRBV9,CASSVSGAVDTQYF,TGTGCCAGCAGCGTATCAGGGGCTGTAGATACGCAGTATTTT
TRBJ1-2,few,.,TRBV5-1,CASSLAGAGYGYTF,TGCGCCAGCAGCTTGGCAGGGGCGGGCTATGGCTACACCTTC
TRBJ2-7,.,TRBD1,TRBV19,CASSISGTGGEQYF,TGTGCCAGTAGTATATCTGGGACAGGGGGCGAGCAGTACTTC
TRBJ2-7,.,.,TRBV9,CASSTLGEQYF,TGTGCCAGCAGTACCCTAGGGGAGCAGTACTTC
TRBJ1-1,.,.,TRBV28,CASSWETGLNTEAFF,TGTGCCAGCAGTTGGGAGACAGGTTTGAACACTGAAGCTTTCTTT
TRBJ1-1,.,.,TRBV27,CASSFLGSDTEAFF,TGTGCCAGCAGTTTCTTGGGGTCCGACACTGAAGCTTTCTTT
TRBJ2-7,.,.,TRBV6-1,CASSEALPWQARAYEQYF,TGTGCCAGCAGTGAAGCGCTTCCTTGGCAGGCTCGAGCGTACGAGCAGTACTTC
TRBJ1-5,once,TRBD1,TRBV28,CASSLLRQGWDQPQHF,TGTGCCAGCAGTTTGCTACGACAGGGTTGGGATCAGCCCCAGCATTTT
TRBJ1-2,.,.,TRBV19,CASSFRMDYGYTF,TGTGCCAGTAGTTTCCGCATGGACTATGGCTACACCTTC
TRBJ2-7,.,TRBD1,TRBV5-4,CASSAMDRDDEQYF,TGTGCCAGCAGCGCAATGGACAGGGATGACGAGCAGTACTTC
TRBJ2-7,.,TRBD1,TRBV7-2,CASSSSGQGYEQYF,TGTGCCAGCAGCTCATCCGGACAGGGCTACGAGCAGTACTTC
TRBJ2-6,.,.,TRBV7-8,CASRGANVLTF,TGTGCCAGCAGAGGGGCCAACGTCCTGACTTTC
TRBJ1-2,.,.,TRBV19,CAARDPGSGYTF,TGTGCGGCGCGGGACCCGGGGTCTGGCTACACCTTC
TRBJ2-7,.,TRBD2,TRBV7-2,CASSSSGSSYEQYF,TGTGCCAGCAGTTCAAGCGGGAGCTCCTACGAGCAGTACTTC
TRBJ2-4,.,TRBD1,TRBV28,CASSLDRGGPKNIQYF,TGTGCCAGCAGTTTGGACAGGGGGGGTCCCAAAAACATTCAGTACTTC
TRBJ1-5,few,.,TRBV19,CASSGGFNQPQHF,TGTGCCAGTAGTGGTGGGTTCAATCAGCCCCAGCATTTT
TRBJ2-3,.,TRBD2,TRBV7-3,CASSLLAGGSTDTQYF,TGTGCCAGCAGCTTGCTAGCGGGAGGGAGCACAGATACGCAGTATTTT
TRBJ1-1,.,.,TRBV7-2,CASSLGTSTEAFF,TGTGCCAGCAGCTTAGGAACAAGCACTGAAGCTTTCTTT
TRBJ2-2,.,TRBD2,TRBV9,CASSAKTSGKVTGELFF,TGTGCCAGCAGCGCAAAGACTAGCGGGAAAGTCACCGGGGAGCTGTTTTTT
TRBJ1-1,.,.,TRBV7-3,CASSPGKGPDTEAFF,TGTGCCAGCAGCCCCGGTAAAGGGCCGGACACTGAAGCTTTCTTT
TRBJ2-7,.,.,TRBV27,CASSPFHQSQEQYF,TGTGCCAGCAGCCCATTCCATCAATCACAGGAGCAGTACTTC
TRBJ2-1,.,TRBD2,TRBV25-1,CAIQAGQIVGEQFF,TGTGCCATCCAAGCGGGGCAGATTGTCGGGGAGCAGTTCTTC
TRBJ2-5,.,TRBD2,TRBV7-8,CASSWGGIPKETQYF,TGTGCCAGCAGCTGGGGGGGGATCCCCAAAGAGACCCAGTACTTC
TRBJ2-2,.,.,TRBV5-4,CASSLGDESTGELFF,TGTGCCAGCAGCTTGGGGGATGAGTCCACCGGGGAGCTGTTTTTT
TRBJ2-3,once,.,TRBV7-3,CASSSTGSTDTQYF,TGTGCCAGCAGCTCCACGGGATCCACAGATACGCAGTATTTT
TRBJ2-1,.,.,TRBV28,CASRPSSQATSSYNEQFF,TGTGCCAGCAGACCCTCATCCCAGGCAACGAGCTCCTACAATGAGCAGTTCTTC
TRBJ1-2,.,TRBD1,TRBV28,CASSFHRTGYGYTF,TGTGCCAGCAGTTTCCATCGGACAGGATATGGCTACACCTTC
TRBJ1-4,.,TRBD1,TRBV6-1,CASSEGTGRNEKLFF,TGTGCCAGCAGTGAAGGGACAGGCCGTAATGAAAAACTGTTTTTT
TRBJ1-2,.,.,TRBV5-6,CASSLGQPGSFYGYTF,TGTGCCAGCAGCTTGGGGCAACCAGGGTCGTTCTATGGCTACACCTTC
TRBJ2-5,.,TRBD1,TRBV28,CASSFGQGQETQYF,TGTGCCAGCAGTTTCGGACAGGGCCAAGAGACCCAGTACTTC
TRBJ2-1,.,.,TRBV27,CASSLPSDEQFF,TGTGCCAGCAGTCTCCCCAGCGATGAGCAGTTCTTC
TRBJ1-5,.,.,TRBV28,CASTRGGQPQHF,TGTGCCAGCACCAGGGGTGGTCAGCCCCAGCATTTT
TRBJ2-7,few,TRBD2,TRBV27,CASSPRTSGIYEQYF,TGTGCCAGCAGTCCTCGGACTAGCGGGATCTACGAGCAGTACTTC
TRBJ2-3,.,.,TRBV14,CASSRGTSGDTQYF,TGTGCCAGCAGCCGAGGGACGTCCGGGGATACGCAGTATTTT
TRBJ2-3,.,TRBD2,TRBV12-5,CASGGLAVGTDTQYF,TGTGCTAGTGGGGGACTAGCGGTTGGTACAGATACGCAGTATTTT
TRBJ2-5,.,.,TRBV9,CASSVDWGPKETQYF,TGTGCCAGCAGCGTGGACTGGGGGCCTAAAGAGACCCAGTACTTC
TRBJ1-1,.,TRBD1,TRBV9,CASSPGGGNEAFF,TGTGCCAGCAGCCCAGGGGGCGGGAACGAAGCTTTCTTT
TRBJ2-1,.,TRBD2,TRBV28,CASSFWREGDNEQFF,TGTGCCAGCAGTTTTTGGCGGGAGGGAGACAATGAGCAGTTCTTC
TRBJ1-4,.,.,TRBV28,CASSAPVVMSTNEKLFF,TGTGCCAGCAGTGCGCCGGTAGTTATGTCAACTAATGAAAAACTGTTTTTT
TRBJ2-5,.,.,TRBV7-9,CASSFAAETQYF,TGTGCCAGCAGCTTCGCCGCTGAGACCCAGTACTTC
TRBJ2-3,.,TRBD2,TRBV5-1,CASSLGLAGVTDTQYF,TGCGCCAGCAGCCTGGGACTAGCGGGAGTCACAGATACGCAGTATTTT
TRBJ2-1,.,TRBD2,TRBV19,CASRRTSGLYNEQFF,TGTGCCAGTAGGCGGACTAGCGGGCTTTACAATGAGCAGTTCTTC